This TCR beta chain was sequenced during a study of T cells in Graves' hyperthyroidism and ophthalmopathy. This clonotype was detected ten times or more. The germline gene is not matched at one end of the junction; a read error may be the cause. There were TCR beta CDR3 regions amplified from RNA transcripts. Carried out on the TCR CDR3, a first-round RT-PCR used the HTBI primer set. TCRdb redid the calling of the multiplex PCR reads with MiXCR, one entry per CDR3 protein. There are 730,000 or so distinct CDR3 sequences in the sample; around a sixth occur only once, and roughly a sixth lies in the top ten. The CDR3 is 14 residues long. CDR1 and CDR2 (germline): SNHLY, FYNNEI. Clinical symptoms, serum thyroxine and TRAb, thyroid ultrasound and orbital computed tomography together formed the diagnostic basis.

The rearrangement joins TRBV2 to TRBJ1-5; D is perhaps TRBD1 (5 bases). The receptor was derived from a woman aged 45-60 years with Graves' hyperthyroidism that later progressed to Graves' ophthalmopathy. Sequenced input: blood. Here the CDR3 DNA reads TGTGCCAGCAGTGAAGGGTGGGGCAAGCAGCCCCAGCATTTT. This encodes CASSEGWGKQPQHF.